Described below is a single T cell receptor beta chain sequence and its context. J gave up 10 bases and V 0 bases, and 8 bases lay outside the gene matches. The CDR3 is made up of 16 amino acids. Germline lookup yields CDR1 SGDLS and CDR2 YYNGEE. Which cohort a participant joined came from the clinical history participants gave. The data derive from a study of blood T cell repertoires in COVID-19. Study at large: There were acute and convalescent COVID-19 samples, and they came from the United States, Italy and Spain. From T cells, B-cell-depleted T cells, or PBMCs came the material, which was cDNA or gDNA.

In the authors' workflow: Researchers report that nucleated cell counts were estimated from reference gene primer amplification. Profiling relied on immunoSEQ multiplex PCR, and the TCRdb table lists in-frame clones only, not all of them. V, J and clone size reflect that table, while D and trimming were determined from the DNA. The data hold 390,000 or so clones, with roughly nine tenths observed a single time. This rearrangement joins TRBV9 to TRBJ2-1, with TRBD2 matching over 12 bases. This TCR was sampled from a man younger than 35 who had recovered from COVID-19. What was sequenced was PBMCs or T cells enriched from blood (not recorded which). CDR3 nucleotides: TGTGCCAGCAGCGTAGGGCGGGGGCTAGCGGGAGGGGAGCAGTTCTTC. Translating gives CASSVGRGLAGGEQFF.